Listed below are T cell receptor beta chains from one sample, sequenced in a study of CXCR3-negative and CXCR3-positive naive CD8 T cells. TCRdb re-called the 5' RACE reads, yielding one record per CDR3 amino acid sequence without DNA. Its listing shows some 5,200 distinct CDR3 sequences. The sequenced material came from naive CXCR3- CD8+ T cells from blood. The receptors shown here come from a human donor in good health. Some clones in this sample may be carry-over from other donors' samples. The CDR3 runs from the conserved cysteine through the conserved F or W. Clone size appears in some rows only: once, few, many, or a class for an expanded clone.

CASSYRDIPYGYTF	.	TRBJ1-2	TRBV9
CASSWDREQPQHF	.	TRBJ1-5	TRBV5-1
CASSLSPGVSSYNEQFF	.	TRBJ2-1	TRBV7-6
CSVEKGQGSGYTF	medium-sized	TRBJ1-2	TRBV29-1
CSVEDQEGAFYGYTF	medium-sized	TRBJ1-2	TRBV29-1
CASSYSNAGEDTEAFF	.	TRBJ1-1	TRBV6-6
CASSLWNQPQHF	medium-sized	TRBJ1-5	TRBV12-3/TRBV12-4
CASSPRDIDNEQFF	medium-sized	TRBJ2-1	TRBV10-2
CASSQYQAAEAFF	medium-sized	TRBJ1-1	TRBV3-1
CASIRLAGGPYNEQFF	medium-sized	TRBJ2-1	TRBV2
CASSVGLSVSYEQYF	medium-sized	TRBJ2-7	TRBV9
CASSAGHLNQPQHF	.	TRBJ1-5	TRBV7-9
CSVSGTDTATNEKLFF	.	TRBJ1-4	TRBV29-1
CASSLYGTSGMGTDTQYF	.	TRBJ2-3	TRBV7-2
CASSIYSQGLRGYTF	.	TRBJ1-2	TRBV13
CASSFVGGGEKLFF	.	TRBJ1-4	TRBV11-1
CSVAEGMGQYF	.	TRBJ2-7	TRBV29-1
CASSSHNEQFF	.	TRBJ2-1	TRBV13
CASKRTGDYNEQFF	.	TRBJ2-1	TRBV12-5
CSVGVQAHEQYF	medium-sized	TRBJ2-7	TRBV29-1
CASSYEVGRFMNEQFF	medium-sized	TRBJ2-1	TRBV6-5
CASRYSRDNEQFF	.	TRBJ2-1	TRBV7-9
CASSLGQVDGYTF	.	TRBJ1-2	TRBV5-1